This TCR beta chain was profiled in a study of CXCR3-negative and CXCR3-positive naive CD8 T cells. General study findings and limits: Memory CD8+ T cell repertoires were far less diverse than both naive subsets. The study found that naive CXCR3-negative and CXCR3-positive cells shared TRBV-TRBJ usage, while memory cells differed. Hydrophobicity was higher for TRB CDR3s found in CXCR3-positive naive cells than in CXCR3-negative naive cells.

5' RACE that incorporated UMI labels was used to prepare the TRB cDNA libraries. TCRdb reprocessed the 5' RACE reads and stores each CDR3 protein as one record, lacking DNA. The sample holds about 120,000 distinct CDR3 sequences. The CDR3 totals 14 residues. Note on this clonotype: The antigen is undetermined.

The chain joins TRBV12-3 or TRBV12-4 to TRBJ1-3. Material for sequencing was naive CXCR3- CD8+ T cells from blood. The subset: CD45RO-CCR7+CD27+CD95- naive CD8+ T cells lacking CXCR3 (TNR3-). The sequence was obtained from a human donor in good health. Some clones in this sample may be carry-over from other donors' samples. The CDR3 here is CASTQSGKRNTIYF.